This TCR beta chain was retrieved from a study of T cells after yellow fever vaccination. Conversion of TCR transcripts into cDNA relied on 5'RACE template switching, which added a universal primer site and UMIs. TCRdb independently ran MiXCR on the 5' RACE reads; one entry per CDR3 protein. The sample yields 250,000 to 300,000 distinct CDR3 sequences, about an eighth seen once. Study observations and caveats: Just a small share of clonotypes turned up in the CD4 compartment as well as the CD8 compartment. Reappearance after the booster was seen for most primary-vaccination clones, at 95% to 98% CD4 and less than 90% CD8. Weaker in magnitude, the secondary response showed a faster peak on day 5 versus 15.

On this clonotype itself: The antigen remains undetermined.

Trimming took off 2 bases at V and 6 bases at J, with 12 bases between the two ends. Germline loops: CDR1 SGHRS, CDR2 YFSETQ. This CDR3 region has 14 residues. Source: CD4+ T cells sorted from PBMCs, taken 45 days after the yellow fever booster vaccination. The sequence was collected from a man aged 25 to 45 who received the YFV17D yellow fever vaccine. The chain uses TRBV5-1 and TRBJ2-1; no clear D. CDR3 coding DNA: TGCGCCAGCAGCTTTTTTGGACGGGTCAATGAGCAGTTCTTC. It specifies CASSFFGRVNEQFF.